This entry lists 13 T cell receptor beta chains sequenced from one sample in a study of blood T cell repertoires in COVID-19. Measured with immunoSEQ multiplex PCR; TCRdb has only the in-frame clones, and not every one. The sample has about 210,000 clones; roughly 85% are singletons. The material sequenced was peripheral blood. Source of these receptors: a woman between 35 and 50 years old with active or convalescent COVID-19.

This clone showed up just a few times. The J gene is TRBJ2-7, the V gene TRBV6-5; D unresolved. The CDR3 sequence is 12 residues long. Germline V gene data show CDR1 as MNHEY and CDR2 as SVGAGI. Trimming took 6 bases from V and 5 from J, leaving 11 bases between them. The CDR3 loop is CASRNGEDEQYF. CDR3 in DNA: TGTGCCAGCAGAAACGGTGAGGACGAGCAGTACTTC.

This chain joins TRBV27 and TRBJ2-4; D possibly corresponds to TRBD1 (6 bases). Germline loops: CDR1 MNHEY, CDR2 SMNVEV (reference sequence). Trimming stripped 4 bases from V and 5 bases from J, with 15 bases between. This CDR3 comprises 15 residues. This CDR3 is CASSSLRDTQNIQYF. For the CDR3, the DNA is TGTGCCAGCAGTTCTCTCCGGGACACCCAAAACATTCAGTACTTC.

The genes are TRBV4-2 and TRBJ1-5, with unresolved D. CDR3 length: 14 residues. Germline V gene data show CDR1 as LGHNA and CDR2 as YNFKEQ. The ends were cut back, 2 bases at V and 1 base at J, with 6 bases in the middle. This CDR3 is CASSQSASNQPQHF. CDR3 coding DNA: TGTGCCAGCAGCCAATCAGCGAGCAATCAGCCCCAGCATTTT.

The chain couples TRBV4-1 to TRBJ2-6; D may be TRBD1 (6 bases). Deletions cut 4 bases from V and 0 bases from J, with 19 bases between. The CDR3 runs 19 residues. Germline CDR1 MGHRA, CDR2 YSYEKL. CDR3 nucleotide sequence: TGCGCCAGCAGCCTCCACTCCGGGACACCTTTCTCTGGGGCCAACGTCCTGACTTTC. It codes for CASSLHSGTPFSGANVLTF.

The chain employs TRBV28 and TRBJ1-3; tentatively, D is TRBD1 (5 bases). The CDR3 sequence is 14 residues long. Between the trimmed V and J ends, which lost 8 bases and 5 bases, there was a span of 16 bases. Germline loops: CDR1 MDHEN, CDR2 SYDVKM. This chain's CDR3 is CASGLGGGRNTIYF. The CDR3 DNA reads TGTGCCAGCGGATTAGGCGGGGGGAGAAACACCATATATTTT.

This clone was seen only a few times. CDR3 residues: CASTGGGLDTGELFF. The CDR3 coding sequence is TGCGCCAGCACGGGAGGGGGGCTAGACACCGGGGAGCTGTTTTTT. The V and J genes are TRBV10-1 and TRBJ2-2; TRBD2 matches 8 bases. The CDR3 spans 15 residues. V shed 7 bases, J shed 3 bases, and the junction held 7 bases outside the gene matches. From germline, CDR1 is WNHNN and CDR2 SYGVQD (reference sequence).

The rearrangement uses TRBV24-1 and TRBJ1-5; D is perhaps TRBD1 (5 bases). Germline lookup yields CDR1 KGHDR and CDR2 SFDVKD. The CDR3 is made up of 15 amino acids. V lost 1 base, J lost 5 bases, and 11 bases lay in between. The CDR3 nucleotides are TGTGCCACCAGTGATTTCTTGACAGTGCATCAGCCCCAGCATTTT. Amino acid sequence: CATSDFLTVHQPQHF.

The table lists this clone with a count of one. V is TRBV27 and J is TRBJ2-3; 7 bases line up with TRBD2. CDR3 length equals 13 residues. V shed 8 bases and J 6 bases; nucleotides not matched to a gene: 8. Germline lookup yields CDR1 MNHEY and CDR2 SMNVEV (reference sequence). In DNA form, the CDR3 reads TGTGCCAGCCAATGGACTAGGCTTGATACGCAGTATTTT. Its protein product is CASQWTRLDTQYF.

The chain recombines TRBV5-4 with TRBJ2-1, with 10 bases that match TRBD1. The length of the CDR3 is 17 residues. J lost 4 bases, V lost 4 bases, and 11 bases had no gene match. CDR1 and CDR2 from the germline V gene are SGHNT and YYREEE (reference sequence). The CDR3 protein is CASSRDPGTGVYNEQFF. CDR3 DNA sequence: TGTGCCAGCAGCAGAGACCCCGGGACAGGGGTTTACAATGAGCAGTTCTTC.

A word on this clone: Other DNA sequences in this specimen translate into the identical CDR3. CDR3 loop: CASSAGQGTYGYTF. The CDR3 DNA reads as TGTGCCAGCAGCGCCGGGCAGGGGACCTATGGCTACACCTTC. V usage is TRBV9 and J usage is TRBJ1-2; maybe TRBD1 (6 bases). V was clipped by 3 bases and J by 4 bases, with 13 bases between them. The CDR3 is 14 residues long. CDR1 and CDR2 from the germline V gene are SGDLS and YYNGEE.

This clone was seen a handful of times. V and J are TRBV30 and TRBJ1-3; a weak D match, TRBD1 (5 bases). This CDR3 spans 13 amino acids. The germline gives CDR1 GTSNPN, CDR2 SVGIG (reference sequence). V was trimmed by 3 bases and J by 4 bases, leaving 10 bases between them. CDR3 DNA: TGTGCCTGGAGCAGGGTCACGGGAAACACCATATATTTT. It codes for CAWSRVTGNTIYF. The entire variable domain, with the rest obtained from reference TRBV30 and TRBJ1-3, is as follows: SQTIHQWPATLVQPVGSPLSLECTVEGTSNPNLYWYRQAAGRGLQLLFYSVGIGQISSEVPQNLSASRPQDRQFILSSKKLLLSDSGFYLCAWSRVTGNTIYFGEGSWLTVV.

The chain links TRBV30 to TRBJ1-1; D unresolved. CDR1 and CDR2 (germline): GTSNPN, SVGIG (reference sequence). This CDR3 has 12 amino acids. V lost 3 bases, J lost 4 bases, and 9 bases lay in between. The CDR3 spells CAWSLRPTEAFF. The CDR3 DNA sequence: TGTGCCTGGAGCCTGAGGCCCACTGAAGCTTTCTTT.

The CDR3 nucleotides read TGTGCCAGCAGTTTACAGGGGGCGCGGAGACAGCCCCAGCATTTT. This codes for CASSLQGARRQPQHF. This chain uses TRBV27 with TRBJ1-5; 8 bases agree with TRBD1. The J segment lost 7 bases and the V segment lost 2 bases, leaving 7 bases of the junction unmatched. This CDR3 region has 15 residues. Germline CDR1 reads MNHEY; CDR2 reads SMNVEV (reference sequence).